This TCR beta chain came from a study of CD8 T cells in Susac syndrome. Notes on this clonotype: Its antigen is currently unknown.

Study-wide points: The TCR sequencing and HLA analysis in the study involved a relatively small number of individuals, as the study acknowledged.

An input of roughly 0.5 to 1 ug of RNA was subjected to reverse transcription using random hexamers. Amplification of TCR beta CDR3 by immunoSEQ multiplex PCR spanned 54 Vbeta and 13 Jbeta. A single record per CDR3 protein comes from TCRdb applying MiXCR to the immunoSEQ multiplex PCR reads. The table includes approximately 300,000 distinct CDR3 sequences, roughly 85% detected once. This CDR3 has 15 residues. Deletions cut 7 bases from V and 0 bases from J, with 15 bases between. The multiple sclerosis control group was made up of treatment-naive patients with stable or active relapsing-remitting disease. The CD8+ and CD4+ T cells were isolated magnetically using a negative isolation approach, whereas the TEMRA cells were enriched by FACS.

The chain couples TRBV12-3 or TRBV12-4 to TRBJ1-1; D gene uncertain. Sequenced input: CD8+ T cells from PBMCs. This receptor was taken from a human donor with multiple sclerosis. Here the CDR3 reads CASTDPVPMNTEAFF. CDR3 DNA: TGTGCCAGCACGGACCCCGTACCCATGAACACTGAAGCTTTCTTT.